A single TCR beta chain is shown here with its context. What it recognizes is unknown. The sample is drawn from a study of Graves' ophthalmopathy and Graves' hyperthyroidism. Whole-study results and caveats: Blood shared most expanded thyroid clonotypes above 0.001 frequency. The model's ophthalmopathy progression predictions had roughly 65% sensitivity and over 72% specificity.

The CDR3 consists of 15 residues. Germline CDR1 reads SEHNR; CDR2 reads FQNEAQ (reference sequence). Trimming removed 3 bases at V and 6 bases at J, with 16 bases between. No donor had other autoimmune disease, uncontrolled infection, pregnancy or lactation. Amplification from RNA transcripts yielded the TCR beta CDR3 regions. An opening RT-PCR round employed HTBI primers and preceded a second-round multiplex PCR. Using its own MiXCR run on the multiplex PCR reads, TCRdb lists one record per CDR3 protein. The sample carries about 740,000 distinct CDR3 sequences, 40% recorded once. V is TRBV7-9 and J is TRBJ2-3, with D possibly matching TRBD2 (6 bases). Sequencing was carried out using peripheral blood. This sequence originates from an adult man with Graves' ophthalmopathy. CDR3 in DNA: TGTGCCAGCAGCTTGGGCGGGATGCCCTCTGATACGCAGTATTTT. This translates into CASSLGGMPSDTQYF. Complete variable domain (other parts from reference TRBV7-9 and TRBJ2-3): DTGVSQNPRHKITKRGQNVTFRCDPISEHNRLYWYRQTLGQGPEFLTYFQNEAQLEKSRLLSDRFSAERPKGSFSTLEIQRTEQGDSAMYLCASSLGGMPSDTQYFGPGTRLTVL.